The source of this TCR beta chain is a study of response to subunit inactivated influenza vaccine. Broader study findings: Each seasonal influenza vaccination recruits few new T cells, the authors suggested.

This clonotype turned up a few times. What it recognizes is unknown. Germline V gene data show CDR1 as SQVTM and CDR2 as ANQGSEA. The CDR3 sequence is 13 residues long. V was shortened by 4 bases and J by 7 bases, with 13 bases between the two germline ends. TCRdb reanalysed the RT-PCR reads using MiXCR and keeps one entry per CDR3 protein. The sample consists of about 520,000 distinct CDR3 sequences, 6% to 9% of them appearing once. The sequenced sample was PBMCs from blood, obtained about 23 months after vaccination. The rearrangement links TRBV29-1 to TRBJ1-4, with D possibly TRBD1 on 6 matching bases. This clonotype was sampled from a man between 50 and 70 years old who received an inactivated influenza vaccine. In DNA, the CDR3 is TGCAGCGTTGCCACAGGGTGGGGTGAAAAACTGTTTTTT. This codes for CSVATGWGEKLFF.